This paragraph reports one TCR beta chain. Using immunoSEQ multiplex PCR, the repertoire was profiled, and TCRdb retains in-frame clones only, with some absent. The sample carries around 72,000 clones, 91% recorded once. This record belongs to a study of T cell changes during pregnancy in multiple sclerosis. With V trimmed by 6 bases and J by 1 base, 5 bases remained unmatched. This CDR3 is 14 amino acids long. Germline CDR1 reads KGHSH; CDR2 reads LQKENI. This clonotype was obtained from a female donor in good health, enrolled as a control in a pregnancy study. Sequenced material: peripheral blood, taken in the third trimester of pregnancy. The V and J genes are TRBV18 and TRBJ1-1, with 7 bases aligning to TRBD1. CDR3 DNA: TGTGCCAGCTCGCCGAACAGGGGGAACACTGAAGCTTTCTTT. Translating gives CASSPNRGNTEAFF.